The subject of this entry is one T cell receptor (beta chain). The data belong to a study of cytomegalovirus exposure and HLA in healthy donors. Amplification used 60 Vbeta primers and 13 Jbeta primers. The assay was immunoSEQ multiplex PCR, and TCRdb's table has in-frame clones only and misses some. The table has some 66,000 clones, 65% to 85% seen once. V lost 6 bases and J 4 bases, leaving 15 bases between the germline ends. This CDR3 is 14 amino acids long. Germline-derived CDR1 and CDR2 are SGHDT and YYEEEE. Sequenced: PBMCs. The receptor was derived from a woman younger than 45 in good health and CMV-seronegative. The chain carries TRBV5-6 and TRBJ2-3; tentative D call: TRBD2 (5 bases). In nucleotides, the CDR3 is TGTGCCAGCACCTGGGCGGGCTACCCAGATACGCAGTATTTT. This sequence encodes CASTWAGYPDTQYF.